The rows below give T cell receptor beta chains drawn from one sample of a study of T cell repertoires in cytomegalovirus infection. TCRdb itself ran the reads through MiXCR, one entry per CDR3 protein. The repertoire includes 140,000 to 150,000 distinct CDR3 sequences, 32% of them detected once, and about 50% sits in the top ten. These receptors are not linked to any known antigen. The starting material was CD8+ T cells from cultured PBMCs, obtained from culture after CMV antigen stimulation. The receptors were sampled from a human donor in good health (CMV status not recorded). Some clones in this sample may be carry-over from other donors' samples. The CDR3 runs from the conserved cysteine through the conserved F or W. Each record gives: D gene, V gene, J gene, clone size, CDR3 DNA, CDR3 protein. D genes are given only for firm matches. Only some rows state a clone size, as once, few, many or a class for expanded clones.

>TRBD2|TRBV19|TRBJ2-3|few
TGTGCCAGTAGTGTTAGCGGGGATCCAGATACGCAGTATTTT
CASSVSGDPDTQYF
>TRBD2|TRBV13|TRBJ2-3|few
TGTGCCAGCAGCTTAGCACTAGCGGGGGGGACTAGCACAGATACGCAGTATTTT
CASSLALAGGTSTDTQYF
>TRBD2|TRBV28|TRBJ2-5|once
TGTGCCGGCAGTTTTCGACTGGCCCTTACTAGCGGGGGAGGAGAGACCCAGTACTTC
CAGSFRLALTSGGGETQYF
>.|TRBV6-5|TRBJ2-7|.
TGTGCCAGCAGTTACTCGACGGCCGATAGCTCCTACGAGCAGTACTTC
CASSYSTADSSYEQYF
>TRBD1|TRBV6-5|TRBJ2-1|.
TGTGCCAGCAGTAACGGACAGGGGTCGGATGAGCAGTTCTTC
CASSNGQGSDEQFF
>.|TRBV27|TRBJ1-2|.
TGTGCCAGCGCGGGTGTTACTTCGCTCTCTAACTATGGCTACACCTTC
CASAGVTSLSNYGYTF
>TRBD2|TRBV5-1|TRBJ2-1|.
TGCGCCAGCAGCTTGGGACTAGCGGGGGCCCACAGGGATGAGCAGTTCTTC
CASSLGLAGAHRDEQFF
>TRBD1|TRBV5-6|TRBJ2-7|few
TGTGCCAGCAGCCCACCGGGACAGGGACTCTCCTACGAGCAGTACTTC
CASSPPGQGLSYEQYF
>TRBD2|TRBV20-1|TRBJ2-7|.
TGCAGTGCTAACCACTGGACTAGCGTGGGCTACGAGCAGTACTTC
CSANHWTSVGYEQYF
>TRBD1|TRBV2|TRBJ1-1|.
TGTGCCAGCAGTGAAACCAGGGGGGGGTACACTGAAGCTTTCTTT
CASSETRGGYTEAFF
>.|TRBV6-5|TRBJ1-1|.
TGTGCCAGCAGTTACTCTCTCGGGCCGGGCACTGAAGCTTTCTTT
CASSYSLGPGTEAFF
>TRBD1|TRBV5-4|TRBJ1-2|few
TGTGCCAGCAGCAACTCGGGGGACAGACCCCTCTATGGCTACACCTTC
CASSNSGDRPLYGYTF
>TRBD2|TRBV28|TRBJ2-1|.
TGTGCCAGCAGTTTATGGTCGCTAGCGGGAGACAATGAGCAGTTCTTC
CASSLWSLAGDNEQFF
>.|TRBV7-9|TRBJ1-1|few
TGTGCCAGCAGCTCGGCGGCGGGCTTAAACACTGAAGCTTTCTTT
CASSSAAGLNTEAFF
>TRBD2|TRBV6-4|TRBJ2-1|.
TGTGCCAGCAGTGAAACTACTAGCGGGGTGAATGAGCAGTTCTTC
CASSETTSGVNEQFF
>TRBD2|TRBV29-1|TRBJ2-1|.
TGCAGCGTTGAAAAAGGGCGGGGGGCCTACAATGAGCAGTTCTTC
CSVEKGRGAYNEQFF
>.|TRBV7-8|TRBJ2-3|.
TGTGCCAGCAGCTTATTTCGGGGAGGCACAGATACGCAGTATTTT
CASSLFRGGTDTQYF
>TRBD1|TRBV30|TRBJ2-7|.
TGTGCCTGGAGCCACCTCCGGGACAGGTCCCCCGAGCAGTACTTC
CAWSHLRDRSPEQYF
>.|TRBV7-6|TRBJ2-1|few
TGTGCCATCCTAGGCCAAGGACTGGCGTCCTACAATGAGCAGTTCTTC
CAILGQGLASYNEQFF
>.|TRBV7-2|TRBJ2-2|many
TGTGCCAGCAGCTTAAATGCGGCTATCGGGGAGCTGTTTTTT
CASSLNAAIGELFF
>TRBD1|TRBV12-3/TRBV12-4|TRBJ1-4|.
TGTGCCAGCAGCCCAGGGGGATCTGGGGAAAAACTGTTTTTT
CASSPGGSGEKLFF
>TRBD2|TRBV2|TRBJ2-1|.
TGTGCCAGCAGTGAAGGGGGGGGGTCCTACAATGAGCAGTTCTTC
CASSEGGGSYNEQFF
>.|TRBV6-1|TRBJ1-5|many
TGTGCCAGCAGTGAGGAACCCTGGACAGCTCAGCCCCAGCATTTT
CASSEEPWTAQPQHF
>TRBD1|TRBV5-6|TRBJ2-1|few
TGTGCCAGCAGCCAGGACAGGGCTGGCGATGAGCAGTTCTTC
CASSQDRAGDEQFF
>.|TRBV12-3/TRBV12-4|TRBJ1-5|few
TGTGCCAGCACCTTCGGTGGGACCAATCAGCCCCAGCATTTT
CASTFGGTNQPQHF
>.|TRBV4-2|TRBJ2-3|few
TGTGCCAGCAGCCAAGCTCTCGGCGCAGATACGCAGTATTTT
CASSQALGADTQYF
>.|TRBV12-3/TRBV12-4|TRBJ2-1|.
TGTGCCAGCAGTTTATATCTGCAGACCGGGGATGAGCAGTTCTTC
CASSLYLQTGDEQFF
>.|TRBV13|TRBJ2-7|.
TGTGCCAGCACCTGGAGGGGCTCCTACGAGCAGTACTTC
CASTWRGSYEQYF
>.|TRBV29-1|TRBJ2-7|few
TGCAGCGTGATGACAGGCTCCTACGAGCAGTACTTC
CSVMTGSYEQYF
>.|TRBV2|TRBJ1-1|many
TGTGCCAGCAGTCCCCTTGGGGGGGGCACTGAAGCTTTCTTT
CASSPLGGGTEAFF
>.|TRBV6-5|TRBJ2-7|.
TGTGCCAGCAGTTACTCGGAGGACAGTTACTACGAGCAGTACTTC
CASSYSEDSYYEQYF
>.|TRBV7-2|TRBJ1-6|few
TGTGCCAGCAGCTTAGTGTCTGGGGACATACCGAGCTCCTATAATTCACCCCTCCACTTT
CASSLVSGDIPSSYNSPLHF
>.|TRBV28|TRBJ1-6|many
TGTGCCAGCAGTTTCGAACCAGGGGCTAATTCACCCCTCCACTTT
CASSFEPGANSPLHF